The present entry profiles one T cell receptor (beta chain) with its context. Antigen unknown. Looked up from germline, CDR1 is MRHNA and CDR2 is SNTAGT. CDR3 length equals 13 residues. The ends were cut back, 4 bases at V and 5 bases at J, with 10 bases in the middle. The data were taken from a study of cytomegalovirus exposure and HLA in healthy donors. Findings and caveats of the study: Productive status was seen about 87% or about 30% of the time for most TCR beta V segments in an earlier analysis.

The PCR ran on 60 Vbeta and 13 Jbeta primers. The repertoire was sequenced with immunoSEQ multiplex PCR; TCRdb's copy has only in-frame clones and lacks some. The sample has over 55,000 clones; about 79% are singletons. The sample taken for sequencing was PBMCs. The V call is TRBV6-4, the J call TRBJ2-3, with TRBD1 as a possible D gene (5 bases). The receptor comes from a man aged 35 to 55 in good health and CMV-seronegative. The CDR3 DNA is TGTGCCAGCAGTGTAGGGGTTATAGATACGCAGTATTTT. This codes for CASSVGVIDTQYF.